A selection of T cell receptor beta chains follows, all from one sample in a study of cytomegalovirus exposure and HLA in healthy donors. TCRdb's table, derived via immunoSEQ multiplex PCR, lists solely in-frame clones and lacks some. This table holds 150,000 to 200,000 clones, roughly 86% found once. Input material: PBMCs. The receptors shown here come from a woman younger than 35 in good health and CMV-seronegative. CDR3s include the opening cysteine and the closing phenylalanine or tryptophan. A D gene is named only where the DNA matches it firmly. A clone size is listed for some rows: how often the clone was seen (once, few, many), or a class if it is expanded.

>TRBV11-2|.|TRBJ1-4|few
TGTGCCAGCAGCCTGCCGGCCGGGGGTAATGAAAAACTGTTTTTT
CASSLPAGGNEKLFF
>TRBV4-1|.|TRBJ2-3|.
TGCGCCAGCAGCCCCCTACGGGGGTTCACAGATACGCAGTATTTT
CASSPLRGFTDTQYF
>TRBV7-2|.|TRBJ1-4|.
TGTGCCAGCAGCTTAACAGGGACGAGAGTTGAAAAACTGTTTTTT
CASSLTGTRVEKLFF
>TRBV2|TRBD2|TRBJ2-1|.
TGTGCCAGCAGCAGGGAGGGTTTCTCCTACAATGAGCAGTTCTTC
CASSREGFSYNEQFF
>TRBV12-5|TRBD2|TRBJ2-1|.
TGTGCTAGTGGTTTGGTACTGACGGGACTAGACTCCTACAATGAGCAGTTCTTC
CASGLVLTGLDSYNEQFF
>TRBV19|.|TRBJ1-3|.
TGTGCCAGTAGTAACCGACAGTTCTTCTCTGGAAACACCATATATTTT
CASSNRQFFSGNTIYF
>TRBV7-9|.|TRBJ2-1|.
TGTGCCAGCGAGACAGGATACAATGAGCAGTTCTTC
CASETGYNEQFF
>TRBV10-3|.|TRBJ2-7|.
TGTGCCATCAGTGACCAGGGTTCTGACGAGCAGTACTTC
CAISDQGSDEQYF
>TRBV9|.|TRBJ2-5|.
TGTGCCAGCAGCTTCGGGCCTGGGGGCGAGACCCAGTACTTC
CASSFGPGGETQYF
>TRBV5-1|.|TRBJ1-1|.
TGCGCCAGCAGCCTCCCCGGAGATCGGGCTTTCTTT
CASSLPGDRAFF
>TRBV5-5|.|TRBJ1-2|.
TGTGCCAGCAGCCTTGACACGTTTGGCTACACCTTC
CASSLDTFGYTF
>TRBV27|TRBD2|TRBJ2-3|.
TGTGCCAGCAGTCCTCCGGGACTAACACCACCTAGCACAGATACGCAGTATTTT
CASSPPGLTPPSTDTQYF
>TRBV5-4|TRBD1|TRBJ2-7|.
TGTGCCAGCAGCGTAGGGACAGGGGCCTCCTACGAGCAGTACTTC
CASSVGTGASYEQYF
>TRBV11-1|TRBD2|TRBJ2-1|.
TGTGCCAGCAGCTTAGGGACTAGCGCGTTCTTC
CASSLGTSAFF
>TRBV6-5|.|TRBJ2-3|.
TGTGCCAGCAGTTACTCCCCCAGAACAGATACGCAGTATTTT
CASSYSPRTDTQYF
>TRBV19|TRBD2|TRBJ2-7|.
TGTGCCACACGTGGGGGACTAGCGGGGGGCTACGAGCAGTACTTC
CATRGGLAGGYEQYF
>TRBV28|.|TRBJ1-5|.
TGTGCCAGCAGGCACCAGGCGGGATGGGGCCAGCCCCAGCATTTT
CASRHQAGWGQPQHF